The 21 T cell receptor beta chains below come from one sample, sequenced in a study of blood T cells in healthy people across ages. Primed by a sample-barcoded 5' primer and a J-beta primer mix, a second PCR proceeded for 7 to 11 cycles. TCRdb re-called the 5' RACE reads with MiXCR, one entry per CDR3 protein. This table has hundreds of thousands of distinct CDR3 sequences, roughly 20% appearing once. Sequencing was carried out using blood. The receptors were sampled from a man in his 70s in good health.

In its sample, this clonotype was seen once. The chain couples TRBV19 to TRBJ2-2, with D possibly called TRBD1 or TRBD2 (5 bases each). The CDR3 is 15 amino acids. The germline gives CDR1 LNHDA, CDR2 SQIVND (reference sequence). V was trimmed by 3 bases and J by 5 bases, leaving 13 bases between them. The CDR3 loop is CASSIQGPRTGELFF. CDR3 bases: TGTGCCAGTAGTATCCAGGGACCCCGTACCGGGGAGCTGTTTTTT.

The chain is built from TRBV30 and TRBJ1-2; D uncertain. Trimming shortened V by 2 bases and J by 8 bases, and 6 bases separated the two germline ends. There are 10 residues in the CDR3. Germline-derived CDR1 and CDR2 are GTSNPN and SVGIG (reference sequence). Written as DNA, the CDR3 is TGTGCCTGGAGTTCGAACGGCTACACCTTC. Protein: CAWSSNGYTF. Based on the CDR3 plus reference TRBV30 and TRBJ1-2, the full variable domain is SQTIHQWPATLVQPVGSPLSLECTVEGTSNPNLYWYRQAAGRGLQLLFYSVGIGQISSEVPQNLSASRPQDRQFILSSKKLLLSDSGFYLCAWSSNGYTFGSGTRLTVV.

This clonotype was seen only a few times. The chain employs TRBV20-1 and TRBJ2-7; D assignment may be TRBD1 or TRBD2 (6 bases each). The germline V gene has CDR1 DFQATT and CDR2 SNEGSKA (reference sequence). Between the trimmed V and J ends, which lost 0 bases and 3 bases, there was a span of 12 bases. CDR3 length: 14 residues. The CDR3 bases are TGCAGTGCTAGAGATAACAAGGGGGGCTACGAGCAGTACTTC. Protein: CSARDNKGGYEQYF.

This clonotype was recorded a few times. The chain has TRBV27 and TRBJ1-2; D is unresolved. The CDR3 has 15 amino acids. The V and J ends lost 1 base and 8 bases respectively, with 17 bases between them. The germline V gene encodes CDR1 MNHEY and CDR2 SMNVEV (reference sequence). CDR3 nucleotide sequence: TGTGCCAGCAGTTTATACCCCTTGAAGGGAGGCGGCTACACCTTC. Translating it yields CASSLYPLKGGGYTF.

The CDR3 bases are TGTGCCAGCAGCAAACAGGGGATTGAAGAGACCCAGTACTTC. The encoded protein is CASSKQGIEETQYF. This sequence joins TRBV2 and TRBJ2-5; TRBD1 matches at 7 bases. Trimming removed 6 bases from V and 3 bases from J; junction bases left unmatched: 7. CDR1 and CDR2 from the germline V gene are SNHLY and FYNNEI. The CDR3 length is 14 residues.

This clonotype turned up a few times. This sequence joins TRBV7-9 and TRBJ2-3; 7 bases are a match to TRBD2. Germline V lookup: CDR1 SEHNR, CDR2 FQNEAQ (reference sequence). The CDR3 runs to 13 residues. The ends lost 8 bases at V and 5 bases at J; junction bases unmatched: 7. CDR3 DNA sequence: TGTGCCAGCGGGAGGGACGTGGGAGATACGCAGTATTTT. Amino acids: CASGRDVGDTQYF. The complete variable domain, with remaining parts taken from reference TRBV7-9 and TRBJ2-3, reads DTGVSQNPRHKITKRGQNVTFRCDPISEHNRLYWYRQTLGQGPEFLTYFQNEAQLEKSRLLSDRFSAERPKGSFSTLEIQRTEQGDSAMYLCASGRDVGDTQYFGPGTRLTVL.

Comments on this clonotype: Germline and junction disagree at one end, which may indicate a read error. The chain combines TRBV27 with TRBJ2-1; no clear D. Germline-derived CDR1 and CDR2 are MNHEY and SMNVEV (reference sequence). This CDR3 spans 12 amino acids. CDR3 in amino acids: CASSPKRNGQFF. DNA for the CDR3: TGTGCCAGCAGTCCAAAGAGGAATGGGCAGTTCTTC.

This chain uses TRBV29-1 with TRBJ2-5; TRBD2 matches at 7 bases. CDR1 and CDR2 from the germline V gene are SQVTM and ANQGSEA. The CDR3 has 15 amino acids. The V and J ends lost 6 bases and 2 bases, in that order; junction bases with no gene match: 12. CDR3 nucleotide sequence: TGCAGCGTCCACCGTACGGGGGGAATTCAAGAGACCCAGTACTTC. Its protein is CSVHRTGGIQETQYF.

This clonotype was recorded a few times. The CDR3: CASSSGVLASYEQYF. For the CDR3, the DNA is TGTGCCAGCAGTTCGGGGGTCCTAGCATCCTACGAGCAGTACTTC. The V gene is TRBV6-2 or TRBV6-3, the J gene TRBJ2-5, with TRBD2 as a possible D gene (6 bases). The DNA end is more similar to TRBJ2-7, so the J call may be wrong. The CDR3 length is 15 residues. The germline CDR1 and CDR2 sequences are MNHEY and SVGEGT.

DNA of the CDR3: TGCAGTGCTGCGAACATTGGAGGCAGGGAGTATTCACCCCTCCACTTT. Amino acid sequence: CSAANIGGREYSPLHF. The chain has TRBV20-1 and TRBJ1-6; D perhaps matches TRBD1 (5 bases). Per the germline V gene, CDR1 is DFQATT and CDR2 is SNEGSKA (reference sequence). The V end was cut by 5 bases, the J end by 8 bases, with 22 bases between. The CDR3 length is 16 residues.

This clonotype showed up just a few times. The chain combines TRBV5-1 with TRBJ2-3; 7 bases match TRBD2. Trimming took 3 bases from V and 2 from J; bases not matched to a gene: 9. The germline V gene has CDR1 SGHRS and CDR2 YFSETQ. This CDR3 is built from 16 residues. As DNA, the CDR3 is TGCGCCAGCAGCTCCGCATCTAGCGGCCTCACAGATACGCAGTATTTT. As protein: CASSSASSGLTDTQYF.

The CDR3 DNA follows: TGTGCCAGCAGCTCCCCGAACTGGGAGCAGTACTTC. Protein: CASSSPNWEQYF. The genes are TRBV28 and TRBJ2-7; no clear D gene. The ends were cut back, 6 bases at V and 7 bases at J, with 13 bases in the middle. CDR3 length: 12 amino acids. The germline gives CDR1 MDHEN, CDR2 SYDVKM.

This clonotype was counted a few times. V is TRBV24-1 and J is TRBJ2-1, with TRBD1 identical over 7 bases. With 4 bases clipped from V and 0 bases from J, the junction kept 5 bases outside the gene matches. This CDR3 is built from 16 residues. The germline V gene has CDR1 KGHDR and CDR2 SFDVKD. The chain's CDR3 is CATSDQTGVSYNEQFF. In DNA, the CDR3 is TGTGCCACCAGTGACCAAACAGGGGTCTCCTACAATGAGCAGTTCTTC.

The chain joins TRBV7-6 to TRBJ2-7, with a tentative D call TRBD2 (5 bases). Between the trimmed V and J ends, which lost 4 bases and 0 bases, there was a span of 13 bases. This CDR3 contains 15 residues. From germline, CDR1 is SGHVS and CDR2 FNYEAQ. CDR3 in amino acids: CASSSILDYSYEQYF. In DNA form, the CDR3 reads TGTGCCAGCAGCTCCATACTTGACTACTCCTACGAGCAGTACTTC.

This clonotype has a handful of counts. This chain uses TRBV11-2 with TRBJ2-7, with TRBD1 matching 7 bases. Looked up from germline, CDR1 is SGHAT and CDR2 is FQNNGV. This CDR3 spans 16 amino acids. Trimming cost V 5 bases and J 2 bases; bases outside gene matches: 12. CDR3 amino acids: CASSPTDRVTPYEQYF. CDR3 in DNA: TGTGCCAGCAGCCCCACTGACAGGGTGACCCCCTACGAGCAGTACTTC.

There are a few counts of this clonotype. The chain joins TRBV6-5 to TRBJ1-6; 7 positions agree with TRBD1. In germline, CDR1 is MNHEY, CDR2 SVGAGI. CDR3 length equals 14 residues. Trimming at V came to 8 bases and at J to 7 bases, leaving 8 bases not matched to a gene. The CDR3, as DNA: TGTGCCAGCGGTCTGGGACAGCGGAATTCACCCCTCCACTTT. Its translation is CASGLGQRNSPLHF.

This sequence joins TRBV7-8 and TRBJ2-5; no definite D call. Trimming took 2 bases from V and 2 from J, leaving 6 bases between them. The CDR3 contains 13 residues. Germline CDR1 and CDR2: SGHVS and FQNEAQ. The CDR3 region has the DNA TGTGCCAGCAGCTTATACAGACAAGAGACCCAGTACTTC. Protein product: CASSLYRQETQYF.

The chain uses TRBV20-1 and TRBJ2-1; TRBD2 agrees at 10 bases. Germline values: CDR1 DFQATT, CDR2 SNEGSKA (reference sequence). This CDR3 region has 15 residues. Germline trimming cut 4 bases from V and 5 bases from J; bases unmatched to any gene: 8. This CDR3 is CSATISGRDNNEQFF. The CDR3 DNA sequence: TGCAGTGCTACTATAAGCGGGAGGGATAACAATGAGCAGTTCTTC.

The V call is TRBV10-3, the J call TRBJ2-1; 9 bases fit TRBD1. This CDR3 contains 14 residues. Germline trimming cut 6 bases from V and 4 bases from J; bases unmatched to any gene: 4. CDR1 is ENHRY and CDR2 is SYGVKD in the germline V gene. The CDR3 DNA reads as TGTGCCATCAGCAGGGACAGGGCTTACAATGAGCAGTTCTTC. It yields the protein CAISRDRAYNEQFF.

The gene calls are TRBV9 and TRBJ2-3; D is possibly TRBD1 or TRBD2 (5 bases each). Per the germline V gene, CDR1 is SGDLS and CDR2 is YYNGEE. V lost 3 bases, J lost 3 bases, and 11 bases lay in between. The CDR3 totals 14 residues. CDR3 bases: TGTGCCAGCAGCGAACTTGGGACGACAGATACGCAGTATTTT. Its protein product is CASSELGTTDTQYF.

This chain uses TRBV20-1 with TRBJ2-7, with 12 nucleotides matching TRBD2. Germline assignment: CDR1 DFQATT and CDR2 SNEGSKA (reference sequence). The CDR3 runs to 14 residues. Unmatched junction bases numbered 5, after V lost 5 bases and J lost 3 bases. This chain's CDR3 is CSAPWTSGNYEQYF. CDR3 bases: TGCAGTGCTCCCTGGACTAGCGGGAACTACGAGCAGTACTTC.